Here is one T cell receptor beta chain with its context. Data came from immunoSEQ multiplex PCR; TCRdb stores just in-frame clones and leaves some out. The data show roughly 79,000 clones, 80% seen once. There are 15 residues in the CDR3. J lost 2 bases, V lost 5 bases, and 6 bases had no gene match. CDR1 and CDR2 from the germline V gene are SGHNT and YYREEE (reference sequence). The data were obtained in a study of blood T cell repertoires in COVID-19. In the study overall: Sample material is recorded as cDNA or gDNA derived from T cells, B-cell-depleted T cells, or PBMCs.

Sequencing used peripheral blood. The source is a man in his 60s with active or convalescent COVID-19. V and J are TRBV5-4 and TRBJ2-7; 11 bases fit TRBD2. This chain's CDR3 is CASRGGLADTYEQYF. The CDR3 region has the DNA TGTGCCAGCAGGGGGGGACTAGCGGACACCTACGAGCAGTACTTC.